This T cell receptor (beta chain) was documented in a study of blood T cell repertoires in COVID-19. The overall study: PBMCs, B-cell-depleted T cells, or T cells were the source of the cDNA or gDNA that made up the material.

The V segment lost 4 bases and the J segment 4 bases; nucleotides outside the gene matches: 9. The CDR3 contains 16 residues. Germline V gene data show CDR1 as SGDLS and CDR2 as YYNGEE. Participant-given clinical history determined each cohort assignment. Under the authors' procedure: Amplification with reference gene primers provided the estimates of nucleated cell counts. The method was immunoSEQ multiplex PCR; TCRdb's version includes in-frame clones alone and lacks a portion of them. The V and J calls and clone size were taken over from that table, and D and trimming were inferred from the DNA. The table includes about 400,000 clones, about 85% detected once.

The receptor's source is a woman aged 18-29 years with acute COVID-19. This chain uses TRBV9 with TRBJ2-1; 9 bases are a match to TRBD2. Material: PBMCs or T cells enriched from blood (not recorded which). CDR3 coding DNA: TGTGCCAGCAGCCCCCTAGCGGGACTTACGTACAATGAGCAGTTCTTC. Residues: CASSPLAGLTYNEQFF.